This T cell receptor beta chain was identified in a study of human thymus T cells. Whole-study results and caveats: Across thymic and blood repertoires, the usage of V and J genes appeared to be biased. Related studies found that unrelated individuals share highly overlapping thymic repertoires.

Regarding this clone: What it binds is not known.

The J segment lost 0 bases and the V segment lost 5 bases, leaving 7 bases of the junction unmatched. CDR1 and CDR2 from the germline V gene are MRHNA and SNTAGT. The CDR3 is made up of 16 amino acids. Here immunoSEQ multiplex PCR was the method, and the copy in TCRdb shows in-frame clones only, minus some. The sample consists of roughly 77,000 clones, about 95% of them appearing once. Resected material from corrective heart surgery provided the thymus tissue analysed. Donors were healthy Finnish babies undergoing corrective operations for congenital heart defects. The TCR originated in a girl under three years old with a congenital heart defect but otherwise immunologically healthy. The chain links TRBV6-4 to TRBJ2-3, with TRBD2 identical over 8 bases. Sample: thymus tissue. In DNA form, the CDR3 reads TGTGCCAGCAGTCTACTAGCGGAAGATAGCACAGATACGCAGTATTTT. It yields the protein CASSLLAEDSTDTQYF.